The present TCR beta chain was sequenced within a study of OX40 agonist ivuxolimab in advanced cancers. As for the study in general: The dose-escalation cohort was over 65% male, with a mean age of 60 years, ranging roughly 20 to 80.

Germline assignment: CDR1 SGHNT and CDR2 YYREEE (reference sequence). Unmatched junction bases numbered 9, after V lost 3 bases and J lost 6 bases. This CDR3 comprises 15 residues. Only in-frame clones appear in the TCRdb table, and some are missing; sequencing was by immunoSEQ multiplex PCR. The sample shows 60,000 to 100,000 clones, 85% to 95% of them seen only once. The sequence was collected from an adult with an advanced solid tumor such as melanoma, head and neck, liver or kidney cancer. Source: CD4+ or CD8+ T cells sorted from blood, taken in a trial of the OX40 agonist ivuxolimab. V gene TRBV5-4 combines with J gene TRBJ1-2, with 9 bases aligning to TRBD1. DNA for the CDR3: TGTGCCAGCAGCTCGCCGGGACAGGGCCTTGATGGCTACACCTTC. This encodes CASSSPGQGLDGYTF.